A selection of T cell receptor beta chains follows, all from one sample in a study of T-cell reconstitution after alpha-beta-depleted transplantation in children. Each CDR3 protein gets one entry after TCRdb re-called the PCR reads with MiXCR. The repertoire holds about 300,000 distinct CDR3 sequences, around 7.3% seen once, with approximately 9.6% in the top ten. Sequencing used peripheral blood, obtained 360 days after TCRalphabeta/CD19-depleted stem cell transplant. The receptors stem from a female patient between 2 and 15 years old who had a stem cell transplant for Fanconi anemia, so the T cells may come from the graft donor. CDR3s include the opening cysteine and the closing phenylalanine or tryptophan. Each record gives: CDR3 length, D gene, clone size, J gene, V gene, CDR3 protein, CDR3 DNA. The D gene is left open where the match is weak. Size values are once, few and many counts, or a class for expanded clones, and some rows have none.

15	TRBD2	few	TRBJ2-7	TRBV7-8	CASSLNGAGVREQYF	TGTGCCAGCAGCTTAAATGGAGCGGGAGTTAGAGAGCAGTACTTC
15	NA	few	TRBJ2-1	TRBV7-9	CASSHSFGLYNEQFF	TGTGCCAGCAGCCATAGCTTTGGATTGTACAATGAGCAGTTCTTC
14	TRBD1	many	TRBJ2-7	TRBV12-3/TRBV12-4	CASSLDHRGYEQYF	TGTGCCAGCAGTTTAGACCACAGGGGATACGAGCAGTACTTC
15	NA	many	TRBJ2-3	TRBV7-3	CASSLTAGSADTQYF	TGTGCCAGCAGCTTAACTGCAGGGAGCGCAGATACGCAGTATTTT
13	TRBD1	NA	TRBJ1-2	TRBV7-2	CASSYTGEGGYTF	TGTGCCAGCAGCTACACAGGGGAGGGGGGCTACACCTTC
16	NA	many	TRBJ2-3	TRBV27	CASSQLGHPMLDTQYF	TGTGCCAGCAGTCAATTAGGACACCCCATGCTAGATACGCAGTATTTT
18	TRBD2	few	TRBJ2-4	TRBV6-2/TRBV6-3	CASSSGLAGVLAKNIQYF	TGTGCCAGCAGTTCGGGACTAGCGGGGGTCCTAGCCAAAAACATTCAGTACTTC
13	TRBD1	many	TRBJ2-7	TRBV20-1	CSARGQNYYEQYF	TGCAGTGCTAGGGGACAGAATTACTACGAGCAGTACTTC
14	NA	many	TRBJ1-1	TRBV3-1	CASSRAAQHGEAFF	TGTGCCAGCAGCCGGGCAGCCCAACATGGTGAAGCTTTCTTT
15	NA	NA	TRBJ1-5	TRBV7-2	CASSSGRGGYQPQHF	TGTGCCAGCAGCTCGGGCCGAGGGGGGTATCAGCCCCAGCATTTT
14	TRBD2	many	TRBJ2-1	TRBV10-1	CARKDRGEYNEQFF	TGCGCCAGGAAAGACCGGGGGGAGTACAATGAGCAGTTCTTC
13	NA	many	TRBJ2-1	TRBV15	CATSRDMYNEQFF	TGTGCCACCAGCAGGGACATGTACAATGAGCAGTTCTTC
14	NA	many	TRBJ2-3	TRBV20-1	CSARGTGFSDTQYF	TGCAGTGCTAGGGGCACAGGGTTTTCAGATACGCAGTATTTT
14	NA	many	TRBJ1-1	TRBV12-3/TRBV12-4	CASSLGLPETEAFF	TGTGCCAGCAGTTTAGGCCTGCCGGAGACTGAAGCTTTCTTT
16	NA	few	TRBJ1-6	TRBV12-3/TRBV12-4	CASSFFAPGYHSPLHF	TGTGCCAGCAGTTTTTTCGCTCCCGGCTATCATTCACCCCTCCACTTT
14	TRBD1	few	TRBJ2-7	TRBV28	CASARTGIAYEQYF	TGTGCCAGCGCCCGGACAGGGATTGCCTACGAGCAGTACTTC
11	TRBD2	NA	TRBJ2-3	TRBV27	CASWGRGGKYF	TGTGCCTCCTGGGGCCGCGGGGGGAAGTATTTT
14	NA	few	TRBJ1-2	TRBV6-5	CASSYFDRGYGYTF	TGTGCCAGCAGTTACTTCGACCGGGGCTATGGCTACACCTTC
14	TRBD1	NA	TRBJ1-3	TRBV5-1	CASSPIDRENTIYF	TGCGCCAGCAGCCCGATCGACAGGGAGAACACCATATATTTT
15	NA	many	TRBJ2-1	TRBV7-3	CASSFKSGPVGEQFF	TGTGCCAGCAGCTTTAAGAGCGGGCCCGTGGGTGAGCAGTTCTTC
18	NA	NA	TRBJ2-7	TRBV2	CALSSRKTGRSPVGEQYF	TGTGCCCTCAGTTCGAGGAAAACAGGGAGATCACCGGTAGGCGAGCAGTACTTC
12	TRBD1	many	TRBJ1-1	TRBV29-1	CRGTGLGTEAFF	TGCAGGGGGACAGGGTTGGGCACTGAAGCTTTCTTT
14	TRBD2	many	TRBJ2-1	TRBV7-3	CASSLASGGYEQFF	TGTGCCAGCAGCTTAGCGTCGGGGGGGTATGAGCAGTTCTTC
13	NA	many	TRBJ2-1	TRBV4-2	CASSQDVGNEQFF	TGTGCCAGCAGCCAAGATGTGGGAAATGAGCAGTTCTTC
18	NA	NA	TRBJ1-6	TRBV28	CASSPTEGPVPSASPLHF	TGTGCCAGCAGTCCTACCGAGGGGCCCGTTCCGAGTGCTTCACCCCTCCACTTT
17	NA	many	TRBJ2-3	TRBV5-5	CASSWSGTGFNTDTQYF	TGTGCCAGCAGCTGGAGTGGGACCGGGTTCAACACAGATACGCAGTATTTT
14	NA	few	TRBJ1-5	TRBV30	CAWSVLYSNQPQHF	TGTGCCTGGAGTGTACTATATAGCAATCAGCCCCAGCATTTT
12	NA	many	TRBJ1-1	TRBV7-8	CASSETLAEAFF	TGTGCCAGCAGCGAAACTCTCGCTGAAGCTTTCTTT
17	NA	NA	TRBJ1-6	TRBV12-3/TRBV12-4	CASSYYGGGGNNSPLHF	TGTGCCAGCAGTTACTACGGGGGAGGAGGGAATAATTCACCCCTCCACTTT
14	TRBD2	many	TRBJ2-1	TRBV20-1	CSARRGLGSNEQFF	TGCAGTGCTAGGCGGGGACTAGGTTCCAATGAGCAGTTCTTC
15	NA	NA	TRBJ2-1	TRBV10-3	CAISDSASSYNEQFF	TGTGCCATCAGTGATTCGGCGAGCTCCTACAATGAGCAGTTCTTC